This T cell receptor beta chain was sequenced during a study of resident and recirculating memory T cells in vitiligo. Study at large: Epidermis came from shave biopsies of lesional and nonlesional sites, plus PBMCs.

Only one count was recorded for this clone. Here immunoSEQ multiplex PCR was the method, and the copy in TCRdb shows in-frame clones only, minus some. This sample carries fewer than 80,000 clones, roughly nine tenths of them seen once, and the ten largest clones take over 4.5%. Germline CDR1 SGDLS, CDR2 YYNGEE. Unmatched junction bases numbered 5, after V lost 4 bases and J lost 0 bases. This CDR3 region has 15 residues. The TCR was taken from a male donor with vitiligo. This chain uses TRBV9 with TRBJ1-2, with 8 bases that match TRBD1. Sequenced: blood. In DNA form, the CDR3 reads TGTGCCAGCAGCACTCAGGGGGCGGCTAACTATGGCTACACCTTC. This gives the protein CASSTQGAANYGYTF.